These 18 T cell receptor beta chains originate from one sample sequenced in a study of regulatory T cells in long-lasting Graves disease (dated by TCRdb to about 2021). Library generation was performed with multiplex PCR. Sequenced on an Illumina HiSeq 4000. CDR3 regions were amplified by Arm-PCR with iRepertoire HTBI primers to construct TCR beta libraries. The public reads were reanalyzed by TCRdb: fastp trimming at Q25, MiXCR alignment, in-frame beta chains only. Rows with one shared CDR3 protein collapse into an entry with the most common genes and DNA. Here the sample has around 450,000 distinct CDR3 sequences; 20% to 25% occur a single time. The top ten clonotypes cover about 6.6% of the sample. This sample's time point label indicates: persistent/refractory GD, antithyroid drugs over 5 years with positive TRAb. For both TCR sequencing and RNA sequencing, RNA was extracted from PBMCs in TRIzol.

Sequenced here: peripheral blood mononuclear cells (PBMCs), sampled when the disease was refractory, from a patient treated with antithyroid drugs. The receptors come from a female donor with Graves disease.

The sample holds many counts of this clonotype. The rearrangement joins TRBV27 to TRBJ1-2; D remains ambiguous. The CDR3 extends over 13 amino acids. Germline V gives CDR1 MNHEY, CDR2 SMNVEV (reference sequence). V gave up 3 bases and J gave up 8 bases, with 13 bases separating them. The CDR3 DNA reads TGTGCCAGCAGTTTCGGCCTCGATCGGGGCTACACCTTC. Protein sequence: CASSFGLDRGYTF.

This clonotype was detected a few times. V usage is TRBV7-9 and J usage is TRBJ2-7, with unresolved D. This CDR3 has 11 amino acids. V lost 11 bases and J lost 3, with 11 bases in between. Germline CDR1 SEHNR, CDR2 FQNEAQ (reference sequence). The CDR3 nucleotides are TGTGCCGTGCAAAAGGACTACGAGCAGTACTTC. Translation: CAVQKDYEQYF. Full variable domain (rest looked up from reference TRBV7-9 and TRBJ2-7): DTGVSQNPRHKITKRGQNVTFRCDPISEHNRLYWYRQTLGQGPEFLTYFQNEAQLEKSRLLSDRFSAERPKGSFSTLEIQRTEQGDSAMYLCAVQKDYEQYFGPGTRLTVT.

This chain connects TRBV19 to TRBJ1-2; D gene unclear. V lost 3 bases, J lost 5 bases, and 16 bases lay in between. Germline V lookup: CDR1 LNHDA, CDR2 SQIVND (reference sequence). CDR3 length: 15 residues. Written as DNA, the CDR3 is TGTGCCAGTAGTATCGGGGTCGGGGTTGCATATGGCTACACCTTC. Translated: CASSIGVGVAYGYTF.

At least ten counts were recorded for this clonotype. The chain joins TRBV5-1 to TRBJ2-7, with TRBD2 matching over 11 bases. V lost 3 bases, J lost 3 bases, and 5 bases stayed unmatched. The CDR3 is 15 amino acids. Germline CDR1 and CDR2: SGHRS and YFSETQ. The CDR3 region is CASSSGLAEIYEQYF. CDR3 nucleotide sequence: TGCGCCAGCAGCTCGGGACTAGCGGAGATCTACGAGCAGTACTTC.

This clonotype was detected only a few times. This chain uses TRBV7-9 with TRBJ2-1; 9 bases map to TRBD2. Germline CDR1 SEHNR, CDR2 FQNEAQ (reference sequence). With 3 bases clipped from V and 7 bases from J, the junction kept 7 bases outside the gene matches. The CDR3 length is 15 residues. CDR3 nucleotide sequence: TGTGCCAGCAGCTTCCCCCTAGCGGGGTTTAATGAGCAGTTCTTC. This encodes CASSFPLAGFNEQFF.

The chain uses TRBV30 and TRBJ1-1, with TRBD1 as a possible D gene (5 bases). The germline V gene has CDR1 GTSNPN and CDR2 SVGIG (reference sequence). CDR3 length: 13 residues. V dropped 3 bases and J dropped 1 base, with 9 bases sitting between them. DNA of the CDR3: TGTGCCTGGAGATGGGGGGGGAACACTGAAGCTTTCTTT. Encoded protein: CAWRWGGNTEAFF. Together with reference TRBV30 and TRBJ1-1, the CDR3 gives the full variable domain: SQTIHQWPATLVQPVGSPLSLECTVEGTSNPNLYWYRQAAGRGLQLLFYSVGIGQISSEVPQNLSASRPQDRQFILSSKKLLLSDSGFYLCAWRWGGNTEAFFGQGTRLTVV.

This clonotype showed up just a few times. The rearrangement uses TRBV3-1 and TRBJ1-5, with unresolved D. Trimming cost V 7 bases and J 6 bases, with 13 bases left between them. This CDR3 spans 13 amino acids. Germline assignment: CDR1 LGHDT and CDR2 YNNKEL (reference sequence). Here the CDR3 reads CASTLGEGQPQHF. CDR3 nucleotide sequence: TGTGCCAGCACTTTGGGTGAGGGTCAGCCCCAGCATTTT.

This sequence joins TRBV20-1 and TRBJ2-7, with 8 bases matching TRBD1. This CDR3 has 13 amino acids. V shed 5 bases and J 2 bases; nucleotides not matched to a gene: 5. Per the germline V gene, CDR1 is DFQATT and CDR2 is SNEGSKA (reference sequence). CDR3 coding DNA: TGCAGTGCTGAGGACAGGGCTACCTACGAGCAGTACTTC. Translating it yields CSAEDRATYEQYF.

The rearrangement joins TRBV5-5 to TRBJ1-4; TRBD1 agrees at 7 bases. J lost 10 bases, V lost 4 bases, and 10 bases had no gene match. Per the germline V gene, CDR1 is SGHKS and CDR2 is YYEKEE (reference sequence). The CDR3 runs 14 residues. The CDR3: CASSRDSIDGKLFF. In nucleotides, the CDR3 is TGTGCCAGCAGCCGGGACAGCATCGATGGAAAACTGTTTTTT.

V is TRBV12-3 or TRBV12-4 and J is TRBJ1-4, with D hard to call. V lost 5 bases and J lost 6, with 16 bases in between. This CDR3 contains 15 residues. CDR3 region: CASSIRRAFDEKLFF. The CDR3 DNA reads TGTGCCAGCAGTATCCGCCGGGCGTTCGATGAAAAACTGTTTTTT.

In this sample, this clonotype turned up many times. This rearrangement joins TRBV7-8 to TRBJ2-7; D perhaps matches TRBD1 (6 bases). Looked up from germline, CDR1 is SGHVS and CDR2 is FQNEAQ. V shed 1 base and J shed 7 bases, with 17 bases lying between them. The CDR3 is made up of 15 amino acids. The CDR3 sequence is CASSLEAGVVFEQYF. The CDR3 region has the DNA TGTGCCAGCAGCTTAGAGGCAGGGGTCGTGTTTGAGCAGTACTTC.

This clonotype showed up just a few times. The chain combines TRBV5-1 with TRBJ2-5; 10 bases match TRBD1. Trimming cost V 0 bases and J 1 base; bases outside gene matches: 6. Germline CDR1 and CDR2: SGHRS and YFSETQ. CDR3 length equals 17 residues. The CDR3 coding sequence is TGCGCCAGCAGCTTGGCAGCAAGGACAGGGGGCCAAGAGACCCAGTACTTC. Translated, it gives CASSLAARTGGQETQYF.

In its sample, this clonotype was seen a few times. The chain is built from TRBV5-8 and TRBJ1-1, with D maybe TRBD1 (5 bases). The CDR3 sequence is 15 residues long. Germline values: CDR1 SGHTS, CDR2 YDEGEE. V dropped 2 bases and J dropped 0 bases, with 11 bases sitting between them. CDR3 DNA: TGTGCCAGCAGCTTTACCGGGGGATTGAACACTGAAGCTTTCTTT. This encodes CASSFTGGLNTEAFF.

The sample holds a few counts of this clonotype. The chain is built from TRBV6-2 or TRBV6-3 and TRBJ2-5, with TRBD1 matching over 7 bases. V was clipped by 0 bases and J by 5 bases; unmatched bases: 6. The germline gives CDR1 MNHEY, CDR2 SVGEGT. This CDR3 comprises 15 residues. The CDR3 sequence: CASSYSTQGVETQYF. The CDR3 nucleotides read TGTGCCAGCAGTTACTCGACTCAGGGGGTCGAGACCCAGTACTTC.

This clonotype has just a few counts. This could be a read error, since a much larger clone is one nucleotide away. The CDR3 region is CGPGLAGGLETQYF. Here the CDR3 DNA reads TGCGGTCCGGGACTAGCGGGGGGTTTGGAGACCCAGTACTTC. The chain links TRBV20-1 to TRBJ2-5, with 15 bases fitting TRBD2. The CDR3 extends over 14 amino acids. From germline, CDR1 is DFQATT and CDR2 SNEGSKA (reference sequence).

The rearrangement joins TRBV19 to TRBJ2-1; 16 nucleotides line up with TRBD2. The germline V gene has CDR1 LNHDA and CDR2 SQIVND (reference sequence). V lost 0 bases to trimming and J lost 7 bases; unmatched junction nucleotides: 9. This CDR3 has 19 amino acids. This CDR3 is CASSIDPLGLAGGMNEQFF. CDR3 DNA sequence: TGTGCCAGTAGTATAGACCCCCTGGGACTAGCGGGAGGGATGAATGAGCAGTTCTTC.

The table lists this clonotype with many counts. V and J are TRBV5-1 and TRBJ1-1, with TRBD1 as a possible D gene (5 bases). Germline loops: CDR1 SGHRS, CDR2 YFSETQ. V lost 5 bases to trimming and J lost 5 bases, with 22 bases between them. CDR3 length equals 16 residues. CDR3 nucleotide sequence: TGCGCCAGCAGTAACCGGGACGTAGCGATTCTTACTGAAGCTTTCTTT. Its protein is CASSNRDVAILTEAFF.

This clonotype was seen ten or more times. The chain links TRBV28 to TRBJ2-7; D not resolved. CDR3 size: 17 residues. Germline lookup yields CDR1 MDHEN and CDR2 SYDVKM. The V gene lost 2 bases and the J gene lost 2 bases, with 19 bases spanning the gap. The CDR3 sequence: CASSLSLDVAFTYEQYF. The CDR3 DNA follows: TGTGCCAGCAGTTTAAGCCTGGACGTAGCATTTACCTACGAGCAGTACTTC.